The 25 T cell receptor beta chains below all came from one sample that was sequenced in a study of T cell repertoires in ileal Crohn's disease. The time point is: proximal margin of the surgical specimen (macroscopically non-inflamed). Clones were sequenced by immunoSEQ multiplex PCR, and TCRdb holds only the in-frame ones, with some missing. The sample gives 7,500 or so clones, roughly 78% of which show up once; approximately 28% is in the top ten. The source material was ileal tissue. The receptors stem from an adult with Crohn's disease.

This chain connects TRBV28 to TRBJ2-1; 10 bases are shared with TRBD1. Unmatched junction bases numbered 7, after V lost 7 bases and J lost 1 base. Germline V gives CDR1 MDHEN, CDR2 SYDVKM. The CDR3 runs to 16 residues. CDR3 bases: TGTGCCAGCATGGTCGCGGGACAGGGGTCCTACAATGAGCAGTTCTTC. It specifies CASMVAGQGSYNEQFF.

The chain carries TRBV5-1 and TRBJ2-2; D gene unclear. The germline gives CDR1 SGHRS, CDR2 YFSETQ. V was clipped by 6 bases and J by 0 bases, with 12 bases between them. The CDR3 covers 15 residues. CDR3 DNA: TGCGCCAGCAACACGGGCCATCCGAACACCGGGGAGCTGTTTTTT. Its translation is CASNTGHPNTGELFF.

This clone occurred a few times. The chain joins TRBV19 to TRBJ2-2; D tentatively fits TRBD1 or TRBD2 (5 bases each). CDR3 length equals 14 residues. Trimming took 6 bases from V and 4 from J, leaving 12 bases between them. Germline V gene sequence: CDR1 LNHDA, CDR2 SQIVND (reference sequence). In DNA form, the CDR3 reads TGTGCCAGTAGACCCCGGGGCAGCACCGGGGAGCTGTTTTTT. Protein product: CASRPRGSTGELFF.

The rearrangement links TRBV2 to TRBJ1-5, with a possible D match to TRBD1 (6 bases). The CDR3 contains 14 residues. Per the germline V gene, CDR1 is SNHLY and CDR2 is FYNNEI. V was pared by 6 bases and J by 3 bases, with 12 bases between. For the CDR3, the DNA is TGTGCCAGCAGCGCAACAGGGTACAATCAGCCCCAGCATTTT. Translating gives CASSATGYNQPQHF. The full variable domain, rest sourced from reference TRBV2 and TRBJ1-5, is EPEVTQTPSHQVTQMGQEVILRCVPISNHLYFYWYRQILGQKVEFLVSFYNNEISEKSEIFDDQFSVERPDGSNFTLKIRSTKLEDSAMYFCASSATGYNQPQHFGDGTRLSIL.

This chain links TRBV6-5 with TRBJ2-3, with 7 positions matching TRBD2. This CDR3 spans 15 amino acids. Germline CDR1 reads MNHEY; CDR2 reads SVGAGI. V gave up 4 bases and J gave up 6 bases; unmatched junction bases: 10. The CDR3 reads CASSSGLAELDTQYF. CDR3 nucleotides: TGTGCCAGCAGTTCAGGGCTAGCGGAACTCGATACGCAGTATTTT.

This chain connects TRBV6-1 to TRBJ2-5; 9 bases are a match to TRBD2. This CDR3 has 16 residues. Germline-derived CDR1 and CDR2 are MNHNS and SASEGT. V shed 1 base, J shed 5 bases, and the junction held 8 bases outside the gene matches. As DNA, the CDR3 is TGTGCCAGCAGTGAAGGTGGTAGCGGGAGAGGGGAGACCCAGTACTTC. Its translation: CASSEGGSGRGETQYF.

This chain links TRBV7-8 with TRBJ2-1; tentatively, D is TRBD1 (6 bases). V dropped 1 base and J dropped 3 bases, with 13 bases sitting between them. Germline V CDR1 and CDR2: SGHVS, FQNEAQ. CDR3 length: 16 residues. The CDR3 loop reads CASSLGVQGYYNEQFF. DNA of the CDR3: TGTGCCAGCAGCTTAGGGGTTCAGGGGTACTACAATGAGCAGTTCTTC.

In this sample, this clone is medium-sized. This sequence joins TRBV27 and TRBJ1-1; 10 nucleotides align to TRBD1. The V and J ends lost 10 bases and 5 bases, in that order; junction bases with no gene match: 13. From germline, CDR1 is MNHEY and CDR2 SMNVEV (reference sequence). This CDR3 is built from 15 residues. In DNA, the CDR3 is TGTGCCACAGGGACAGGGGCCGGACTTTTAACTGAAGCTTTCTTT. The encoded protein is CATGTGAGLLTEAFF.

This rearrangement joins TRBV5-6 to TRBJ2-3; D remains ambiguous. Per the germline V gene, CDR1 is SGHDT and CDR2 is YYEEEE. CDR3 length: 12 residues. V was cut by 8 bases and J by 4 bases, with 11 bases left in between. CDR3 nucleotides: TGTGCCAGTCAAATCCCCCCAGATACGCAGTATTTT. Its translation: CASQIPPDTQYF.

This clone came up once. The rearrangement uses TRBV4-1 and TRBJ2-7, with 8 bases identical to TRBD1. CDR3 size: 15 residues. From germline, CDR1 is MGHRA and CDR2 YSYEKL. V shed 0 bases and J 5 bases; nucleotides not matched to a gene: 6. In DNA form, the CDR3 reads TGCGCCAGCAGCCAAGAGAGACAGGGGTACCACGAGCAGTACTTC. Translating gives CASSQERQGYHEQYF.

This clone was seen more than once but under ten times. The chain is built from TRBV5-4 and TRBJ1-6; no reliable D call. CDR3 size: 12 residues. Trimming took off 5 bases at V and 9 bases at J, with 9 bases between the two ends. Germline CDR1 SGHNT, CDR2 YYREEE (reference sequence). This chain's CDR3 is CASRMGSSPLHF. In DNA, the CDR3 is TGTGCCAGCAGGATGGGCAGTTCACCCCTCCACTTT.

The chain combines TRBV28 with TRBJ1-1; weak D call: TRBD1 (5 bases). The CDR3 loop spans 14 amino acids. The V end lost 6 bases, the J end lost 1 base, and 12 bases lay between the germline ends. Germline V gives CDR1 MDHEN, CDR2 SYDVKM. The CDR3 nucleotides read TGTGCCAGCAGGAAGGGGACCTCGAACACTGAAGCTTTCTTT. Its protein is CASRKGTSNTEAFF.

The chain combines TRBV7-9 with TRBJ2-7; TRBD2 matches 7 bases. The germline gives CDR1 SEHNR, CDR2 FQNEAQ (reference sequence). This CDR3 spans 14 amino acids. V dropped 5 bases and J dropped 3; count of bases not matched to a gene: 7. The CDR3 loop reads CASSRMTSLYEQYF. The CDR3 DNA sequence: TGTGCCAGCAGCCGAATGACTAGCCTCTACGAGCAGTACTTC. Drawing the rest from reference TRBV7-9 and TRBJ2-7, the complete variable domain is DTGVSQNPRHKITKRGQNVTFRCDPISEHNRLYWYRQTLGQGPEFLTYFQNEAQLEKSRLLSDRFSAERPKGSFSTLEIQRTEQGDSAMYLCASSRMTSLYEQYFGPGTRLTVT.

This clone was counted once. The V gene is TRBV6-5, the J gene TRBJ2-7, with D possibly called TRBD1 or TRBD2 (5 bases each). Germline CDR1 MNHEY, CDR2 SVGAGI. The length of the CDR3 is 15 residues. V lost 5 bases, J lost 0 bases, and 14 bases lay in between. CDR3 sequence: CASSPSGTASYEQYF. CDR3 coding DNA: TGTGCCAGCAGTCCCTCCGGGACGGCCTCCTACGAGCAGTACTTC.

CDR3 DNA: TGTGCCAGCAACCAGGGACAGGGCAATCAGCCCCAGCATTTT. Translated, it gives CASNQGQGNQPQHF. The chain employs TRBV6-4 and TRBJ1-5; TRBD1 agrees at 8 bases. Germline loops: CDR1 MRHNA, CDR2 SNTAGT. Trimming took 7 bases from V and 2 from J; bases not matched to a gene: 4. The CDR3 extends over 14 amino acids.

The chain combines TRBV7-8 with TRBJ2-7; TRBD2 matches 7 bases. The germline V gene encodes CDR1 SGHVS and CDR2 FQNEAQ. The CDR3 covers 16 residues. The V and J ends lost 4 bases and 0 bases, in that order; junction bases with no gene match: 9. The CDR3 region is CASSYDAGESSYEQYF. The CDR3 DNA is TGTGCCAGCAGCTATGACGCGGGGGAGAGCTCCTACGAGCAGTACTTC.

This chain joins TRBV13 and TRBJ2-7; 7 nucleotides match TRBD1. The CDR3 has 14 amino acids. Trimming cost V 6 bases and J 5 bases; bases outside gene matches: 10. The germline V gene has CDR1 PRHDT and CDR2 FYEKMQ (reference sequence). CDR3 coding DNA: TGTGCCAGCAGTTTCGACAGGGAACGAAACGAGCAGTACTTC. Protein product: CASSFDRERNEQYF.

DNA of the CDR3: TGTGCCAGTAGTATCTCAAACTCCCGGGGCGCAGATACGCAGTATTTT. It codes for CASSISNSRGADTQYF. The genes are TRBV19 and TRBJ2-3; D tentatively fits TRBD1 or TRBD2 (5 bases each). This CDR3 has 16 amino acids. CDR1 and CDR2 (germline): LNHDA, SQIVND (reference sequence). Deletions cut 3 bases from V and 4 bases from J, with 17 bases between.

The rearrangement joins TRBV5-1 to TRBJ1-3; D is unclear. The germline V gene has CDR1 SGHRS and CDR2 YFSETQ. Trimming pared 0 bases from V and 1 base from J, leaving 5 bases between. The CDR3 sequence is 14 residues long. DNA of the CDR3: TGCGCCAGCAGCTTGGTGGCATCTGGAAACACCATATATTTT. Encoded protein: CASSLVASGNTIYF.

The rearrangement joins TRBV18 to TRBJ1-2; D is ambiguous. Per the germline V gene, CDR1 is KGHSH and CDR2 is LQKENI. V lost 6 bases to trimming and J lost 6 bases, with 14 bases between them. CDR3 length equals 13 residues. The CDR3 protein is CASSNQESHGYTF. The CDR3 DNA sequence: TGTGCCAGCTCGAACCAGGAATCCCATGGCTACACCTTC.

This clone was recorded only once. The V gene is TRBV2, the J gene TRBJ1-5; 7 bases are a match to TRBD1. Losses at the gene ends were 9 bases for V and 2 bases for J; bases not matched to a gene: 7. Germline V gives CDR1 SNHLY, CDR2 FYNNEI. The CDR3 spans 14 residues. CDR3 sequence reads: CASRTGAGNQPQHF. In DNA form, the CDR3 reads TGTGCCAGTCGAACAGGGGCGGGCAATCAGCCCCAGCATTTT.

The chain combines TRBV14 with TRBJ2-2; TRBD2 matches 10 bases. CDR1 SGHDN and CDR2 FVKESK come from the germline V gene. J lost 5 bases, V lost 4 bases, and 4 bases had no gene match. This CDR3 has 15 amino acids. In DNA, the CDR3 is TGTGCCAGCAGCCCACAGACTAGCGGGACCGGGGAGCTGTTTTTT. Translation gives CASSPQTSGTGELFF.

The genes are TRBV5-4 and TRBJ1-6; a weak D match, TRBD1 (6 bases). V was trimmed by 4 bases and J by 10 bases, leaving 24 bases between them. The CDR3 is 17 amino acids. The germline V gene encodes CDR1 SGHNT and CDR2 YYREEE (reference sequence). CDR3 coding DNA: TGTGCCAGCAGCCCCGAGCGGGGCAGGGGAGGTGTCTCACCCCTCCACTTT. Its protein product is CASSPERGRGGVSPLHF.

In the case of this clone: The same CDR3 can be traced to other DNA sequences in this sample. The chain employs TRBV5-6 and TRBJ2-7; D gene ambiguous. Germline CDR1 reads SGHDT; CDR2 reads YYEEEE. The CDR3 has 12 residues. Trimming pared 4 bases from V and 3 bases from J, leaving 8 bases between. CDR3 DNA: TGTGCCAGCAGCCTCGCTAGCTACGAGCAGTACTTC. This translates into CASSLASYEQYF.

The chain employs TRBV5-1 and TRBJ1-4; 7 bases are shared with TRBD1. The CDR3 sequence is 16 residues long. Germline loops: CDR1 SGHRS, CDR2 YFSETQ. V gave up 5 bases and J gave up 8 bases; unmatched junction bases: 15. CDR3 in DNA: TGCGCCAGCAGTCCTCAGAGGGACAGCCGTACGGAAAAACTGTTTTTT. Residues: CASSPQRDSRTEKLFF.